One and the same sample provided the 16 T cell receptor beta chains below, sequenced in a study of radiotherapy plus CTLA-4 blockade in lung cancer. Method: immunoSEQ multiplex PCR; TCRdb's copy keeps in-frame clones and lacks some. The table lists 83,000 or so clones, 80% to 85% of them singletons. The material sequenced was peripheral blood, taken from a patient treated with radiotherapy plus ipilimumab. The receptors shown here come from a human donor with non-small cell lung cancer who had stable disease on radiotherapy plus ipilimumab.

CDR3 sequence: CASSPGQGNQPQHF. The CDR3 nucleotides are TGCGCCAGCAGCCCGGGACAGGGGAATCAGCCCCAGCATTTT. The V gene is TRBV5-1, the J gene TRBJ1-5, with 10 bases identical to TRBD1. CDR1 is SGHRS and CDR2 is YFSETQ in the germline V gene. Losses at the gene ends were 4 bases for V and 4 bases for J; bases not matched to a gene: 2. The CDR3 consists of 14 residues.

The genes are TRBV5-8 and TRBJ1-2; D ambiguous. The germline gives CDR1 SGHTS, CDR2 YDEGEE. The CDR3 runs 14 residues. Trimming removed 0 bases at V and 4 bases at J, with 10 bases between. The CDR3 bases are TGTGCCAGCAGCTTGGGTCCCACCCTCTATGGCTACACCTTC. Protein sequence: CASSLGPTLYGYTF.

The chain is built from TRBV9 and TRBJ2-3; D not resolved. CDR1 and CDR2 from the germline V gene are SGDLS and YYNGEE. This CDR3 is 13 amino acids long. Deletions cut 0 bases from V and 2 bases from J, with 4 bases between. Written as DNA, the CDR3 is TGTGCCAGCAGCGTAGTGTCCACAGATACGCAGTATTTT. This translates into CASSVVSTDTQYF. The entire variable domain, with the rest obtained from reference TRBV9 and TRBJ2-3, is as follows: DSGVTQTPKHLITATGQRVTLRCSPRSGDLSVYWYQQSLDQGLQFLIQYYNGEERAKGNILERFSAQQFPDLHSELNLSSLELGDSALYFCASSVVSTDTQYFGPGTRLTVL.

V usage is TRBV6-1 and J usage is TRBJ1-6; possibly TRBD1 for D (6 bases). Germline V lookup: CDR1 MNHNS, CDR2 SASEGT. The V gene lost 6 bases and the J gene lost 6 bases, with 12 bases spanning the gap. The CDR3 covers 14 residues. CDR3 nucleotide sequence: TGTGCCAGCAGCCCGACAGGAGGTAATTCACCCCTCCACTTT. It encodes CASSPTGGNSPLHF.

This clone was seen more than once but under ten times. Other DNA sequences in the same sample also yield this CDR3. The rearrangement links TRBV7-6 to TRBJ1-1; D uncertain. V shed 5 bases and J shed 0 bases, with 7 bases lying between them. The CDR3 runs to 13 residues. Germline CDR1 SGHVS, CDR2 FNYEAQ. The CDR3 is CASSADLNTEAFF. CDR3 DNA sequence: TGTGCCAGCAGCGCGGACTTGAACACTGAAGCTTTCTTT.

This chain uses TRBV18 with TRBJ2-7; 10 positions match TRBD2. Germline values: CDR1 KGHSH, CDR2 LQKENI. Trimming removed 5 bases from V and 6 bases from J; junction bases left unmatched: 10. The CDR3 length is 15 residues. The CDR3 DNA is TGTGCCAGCTCATCACGGGAGCGGGGGGGCGGCGAGCAGTACTTC. This codes for CASSSRERGGGEQYF.

The genes are TRBV5-1 and TRBJ2-1; TRBD2 agrees at 7 bases. The V gene's germline CDR1 is SGHRS and CDR2 YFSETQ. This CDR3 has 17 amino acids. Trimming removed 0 bases from V and 4 bases from J; junction bases left unmatched: 10. For the CDR3, the DNA is TGCGCCAGCAGCTTGGCCACGAGCCGCGGGAGTTACAATGAGCAGTTCTTC. It codes for CASSLATSRGSYNEQFF.

This chain connects TRBV7-6 to TRBJ2-2; TRBD2 aligns across 14 bases. J was trimmed by 5 bases and V by 2 bases; bases with no gene match: 7. The germline gives CDR1 SGHVS, CDR2 FNYEAQ. This CDR3 is 18 amino acids long. CDR3 amino acids: CASSLPGTSGSWTGELFF. As DNA, the CDR3 is TGTGCCAGCAGCTTACCCGGGACTAGCGGGAGTTGGACCGGGGAGCTGTTTTTT.

V is TRBV7-6 and J is TRBJ1-5; D is perhaps TRBD1 (6 bases). CDR3 length: 14 residues. Trimming left V 3 bases short and J 5 bases short, with 11 bases between. Germline V gives CDR1 SGHVS, CDR2 FNYEAQ. CDR3 bases: TGTGCCAGCAGCTTGGCAGGGGCCGATCAGCCCCAGCATTTT. Encoded protein: CASSLAGADQPQHF.

V is TRBV2 and J is TRBJ1-1; TRBD1 is a possible D gene (6 bases). From germline, CDR1 is SNHLY and CDR2 FYNNEI. The CDR3 has 14 amino acids. V shed 3 bases and J shed 4 bases, with 12 bases lying between them. The CDR3 sequence: CASSDAGGGTEAFF. The DNA for the CDR3 is TGTGCCAGCAGTGATGCTGGAGGGGGCACTGAAGCTTTCTTT.

The CDR3 nucleotides are TGTGCCAGCAGAGACAATACAGGTGGAAACACCATATATTTT. Its protein product is CASRDNTGGNTIYF. The chain links TRBV6-1 to TRBJ1-3; tentatively, D is TRBD1 (5 bases). This CDR3 is built from 14 residues. Trimming pared 6 bases from V and 3 bases from J, leaving 12 bases between. Germline V gene lookup returns CDR1 MNHNS and CDR2 SASEGT.

Notes on this clone: A junction boundary mismatches the germline segment, possibly from a read error. The chain joins TRBV10-3 to TRBJ1-2, with D perhaps TRBD1 (6 bases). Germline CDR1 and CDR2: ENHRY and SYGVKD. CDR3 length: 13 amino acids. The chain's CDR3 is CATSDLGQNGYTF. Here the CDR3 DNA reads TGTGCCACCAGTGACCTCGGACAGAACGGCTACACCTTC.

This chain joins TRBV7-2 and TRBJ2-5, with a possible D match to TRBD2 (6 bases). V dropped 7 bases and J dropped 5 bases, with 14 bases sitting between them. Germline V CDR1 and CDR2: SGHTA, FQGNSA. The CDR3 consists of 13 residues. The CDR3 DNA reads TGTGCCAGCACCCTCGGGGGTTTGGAGACCCAGTACTTC. Translated, it gives CASTLGGLETQYF.

This clone was seen more than once but under ten times. The genes are TRBV7-6 and TRBJ2-5; TRBD2 agrees at 9 bases. This CDR3 region has 17 residues. The germline gives CDR1 SGHVS, CDR2 FNYEAQ. V lost 2 bases and J lost 0; bases outside the gene matches: 7. The CDR3 protein is CASSLRLAGANQETQYF. The DNA of the CDR3 is TGTGCCAGCAGCTTAAGGTTAGCGGGAGCCAACCAAGAGACCCAGTACTTC.

This chain joins TRBV29-1 and TRBJ2-3; maybe TRBD2 (5 bases). V lost 5 bases and J 7 bases, leaving 10 bases between the germline ends. Germline lookup yields CDR1 SQVTM and CDR2 ANQGSEA. This CDR3 contains 11 residues. The CDR3, as DNA: TGCAGCGTTCTGGAGACTAATACGCAGTATTTT. Translating gives CSVLETNTQYF.

This rearrangement joins TRBV19 to TRBJ1-1; no clear D gene. Germline-derived CDR1 and CDR2 are LNHDA and SQIVND (reference sequence). This CDR3 is 14 amino acids long. Trimming stripped 3 bases from V and 1 base from J, with 9 bases between. This CDR3 is CASSMGLGNTEAFF. The CDR3 DNA follows: TGTGCCAGTAGTATGGGCCTAGGGAACACTGAAGCTTTCTTT.